The 21 T cell receptor beta chains in this list originate from one sample, sequenced in a study of post-analysis software for immune sequencing data. Points from the study as a whole: When patients were compared with controls, about 5 TRBV segments were more frequent, TRBV5-6, TRBV5-1 and TRBV20-1 among them.

These TCRs are of unknown antigen specificity. TCR beta libraries were prepared from cDNA with unique molecular identifiers. TCRdb passed the PCR reads through MiXCR, listing each CDR3 protein once. The table has approximately 730,000 distinct CDR3 sequences, just under 30% seen once; the top ten hold 0.56%. Sequenced sample: blood. The receptors were sampled from a girl under 18 with multiple sclerosis.

The chain combines TRBV4-1 with TRBJ2-1; TRBD1 or TRBD2 may be the D gene (7 bases each). V lost 0 bases, J lost 14 bases, and 14 bases lay in between. This CDR3 spans 13 amino acids. Germline-derived CDR1 and CDR2 are MGHRA and YSYEKL. CDR3 amino acids: CASSQEGGQGEFF. The CDR3 coding sequence is TGCGCCAGCAGCCAAGAGGGGGGGCAGGGGGAGTTCTTC.

A few counts support this clonotype. This sequence joins TRBV7-8 and TRBJ2-7; 8 positions match TRBD2. Germline V gene lookup returns CDR1 SGHVS and CDR2 FQNEAQ. The CDR3 totals 13 residues. With V trimmed by 5 bases and J by 4 bases, 4 bases remained unmatched. The CDR3 DNA sequence: TGTGCCAGCAGCACGAGACTAGCGTACGAGCAGTACTTC. Protein product: CASSTRLAYEQYF.

A few counts support this clonotype. The gene calls are TRBV29-1 and TRBJ2-5; 8 nucleotides agree with TRBD2. CDR3 length equals 13 residues. Germline CDR1 and CDR2: SQVTM and ANQGSEA. The trim removed 4 bases at V and 2 bases at J, leaving 3 bases unmatched. The CDR3 sequence: CSVVSSGQETQYF. The CDR3 coding sequence is TGCAGCGTTGTGTCTAGCGGGCAAGAGACCCAGTACTTC.

This clonotype came up once. This rearrangement joins TRBV2 to TRBJ1-5; no clear D gene. The CDR3 consists of 12 residues. Looked up from germline, CDR1 is SNHLY and CDR2 is FYNNEI. Trimming took 3 bases from V and 6 from J, leaving 6 bases between them. The CDR3 sequence is CASSDKGQPQHF. CDR3 coding DNA: TGTGCCAGCAGTGATAAAGGTCAGCCCCAGCATTTT.

This clonotype was seen a handful of times. The CDR3, as DNA: TGTGCCAGCAGTGACACAAGCGGGGGGGCGACAGATACGCAGTATTTT. Amino acids: CASSDTSGGATDTQYF. The J gene is TRBJ2-3, the V gene TRBV6-4; TRBD2 matches at 10 bases. V lost 2 bases to trimming and J lost 3 bases; unmatched junction nucleotides: 5. Germline CDR1 reads MRHNA; CDR2 reads SNTAGT. CDR3 length: 16 amino acids.

As concerns this clonotype: One end of the junction is discordant with germline, which a read error may explain. The rearrangement links TRBV7-9 to TRBJ2-1, with 9 bases aligning to TRBD2. CDR1 and CDR2 from the germline V gene are SEHNR and FQNEAQ (reference sequence). There are 16 residues in the CDR3. CDR3 in amino acids: CASILRSAGGFDEQFF. The CDR3 coding sequence is TGTGCCAGCATCTTAAGATCAGCGGGAGGCTTCGATGAGCAGTTCTTC.

Regarding this clonotype: A much bigger clone sits one base away, suggesting this may be a read error. V usage is TRBV4-1 and J usage is TRBJ2-1, with no clear D. Trimming stripped 4 bases from V and 6 bases from J, with 16 bases between. Germline CDR1 and CDR2: MGHRA and YSYEKL. CDR3 length equals 15 residues. The CDR3 is CASSRVSVGINEQFF. DNA of the CDR3: TGCGCCAGCAGCCGAGTAAGTGTGGGGATCAATGAGCAGTTCTTC.

The table lists this clonotype with a few counts. The rearrangement links TRBV7-6 to TRBJ2-3; D gene uncertain. The CDR3 sequence is 15 residues long. V lost 2 bases, J lost 1 base, and 10 bases lay in between. Germline V lookup: CDR1 SGHVS, CDR2 FNYEAQ. CDR3 DNA: TGTGCCAGCAGCTTAAGGGCATTCGGCACAGATACGCAGTATTTT. Its protein is CASSLRAFGTDTQYF.

V gene TRBV6-6 combines with J gene TRBJ1-2; D might be TRBD1 (6 bases). Germline CDR1 reads MNHNY; CDR2 reads SVGAGI (reference sequence). The CDR3 is 14 residues long. V was pared by 4 bases and J by 8 bases, with 17 bases between. This CDR3 is CASSFQGQTWGYTF. The CDR3 DNA is TGTGCCAGCAGTTTCCAGGGGCAAACGTGGGGCTACACCTTC.

This clonotype showed up just a few times. J is TRBJ1-1 and V is TRBV20-1; TRBD1 is a possible D gene (6 bases). Germline lookup yields CDR1 DFQATT and CDR2 SNEGSKA (reference sequence). V dropped 5 bases and J dropped 4 bases, with 14 bases sitting between them. This CDR3 spans 13 amino acids. CDR3 residues: CSAPETGITEAFF. As DNA, the CDR3 is TGCAGTGCTCCTGAGACAGGCATCACTGAAGCTTTCTTT.

The chain recombines TRBV6-1 with TRBJ2-7; D might be TRBD2 (6 bases). CDR3 length: 14 residues. Germline V gives CDR1 MNHNS, CDR2 SASEGT. The V end lost 6 bases, the J end lost 0 bases, and 12 bases lay between the germline ends. CDR3 protein: CASRTSLSSYEQYF. The CDR3 DNA reads as TGTGCCAGCAGGACTAGTCTGAGCTCCTACGAGCAGTACTTC.

Points on this clonotype: A read error is likely, as this CDR3 ends without the conserved phenylalanine or tryptophan. The chain has TRBV12-3 or TRBV12-4 and TRBJ1-1; D possibly corresponds to TRBD1 (5 bases). Trimming removed 11 bases at V and 1 base at J, with 11 bases between. This CDR3 region has 12 residues. CDR3 sequence: CAEGLGNTEAFL. In DNA form, the CDR3 reads TGTGCCGAGGGGCTGGGGAACACTGAAGCTTTCTTG.

J is TRBJ1-6 and V is TRBV2, with 8 bases aligning to TRBD1. CDR3 length equals 15 residues. V was pared by 1 base and J by 7 bases, with 3 bases of the junction left unmatched. CDR1 and CDR2 from the germline V gene are SNHLY and FYNNEI. Here the CDR3 DNA reads TGTGCCAGCAGTGAAGGGACAGGGAGGAATTCACCCCTCCACTTT. Residues: CASSEGTGRNSPLHF.

V is TRBV12-3 or TRBV12-4 and J is TRBJ2-4; D remains unclear. The J call may be in error: the DNA end matches TRBJ2-7 better. The CDR3 loop spans 15 amino acids. CDR3 protein: CASSCDWVGPYEQYF. CDR3 DNA: TGTGCCAGCAGTTGTGATTGGGTGGGTCCCTACGAGCAGTACTTC.

The V gene is TRBV7-9, the J gene TRBJ1-6; D uncertain. The V gene's germline CDR1 is SEHNR and CDR2 FQNEAQ (reference sequence). The CDR3 extends over 14 amino acids. V was cut by 5 bases and J by 4 bases, with 9 bases left in between. Written as DNA, the CDR3 is TGTGCCAGCAGCGCCTGGGAATATAATTCACCCCTCCACTTT. This translates into CASSAWEYNSPLHF.

The chain links TRBV5-1 to TRBJ2-3, with TRBD1 matching over 10 bases. Germline CDR1 reads SGHRS; CDR2 reads YFSETQ. With V trimmed by 2 bases and J by 1 base, 4 bases remained unmatched. This CDR3 spans 16 amino acids. In DNA form, the CDR3 reads TGCGCCAGCAGCTTTTTCGGGACAGGGGGCACAGATACGCAGTATTTT. Its protein is CASSFFGTGGTDTQYF.

The chain employs TRBV10-1 and TRBJ2-1; 8 bases match TRBD2. Germline V CDR1 and CDR2: WNHNN, SYGVQD (reference sequence). V lost 4 bases to trimming and J lost 1 base; unmatched junction nucleotides: 6. The CDR3 has 16 amino acids. Written as DNA, the CDR3 is TGCGCCAGCAGTGTTGGGGCTAGCGGGTCCTACAATGAGCAGTTCTTC. This encodes CASSVGASGSYNEQFF.

V is TRBV7-2 and J is TRBJ2-1; TRBD1 might be the D (6 bases). Germline CDR1 SGHTA, CDR2 FQGNSA. V dropped 5 bases and J dropped 5 bases, with 16 bases sitting between them. The CDR3 loop spans 15 amino acids. CDR3 DNA sequence: TGTGCCAGCAGCGACAGGCCTAGCCCCGACAATGAGCAGTTCTTC. Amino acid sequence: CASSDRPSPDNEQFF.

This clonotype was found a few times. This chain links TRBV4-3 with TRBJ2-3, with D tentatively TRBD1 or TRBD2 (5 bases each). V shed 0 bases and J shed 0 bases, with 16 bases lying between them. CDR1 is LGHNA and CDR2 is YSLEER in the germline V gene. CDR3 length: 18 residues. CDR3: CASSQDGFPGQSTDTQYF. The CDR3 nucleotides read TGCGCCAGCAGCCAAGACGGGTTTCCGGGGCAGAGCACAGATACGCAGTATTTT.

This clonotype was observed a handful of times. This sequence joins TRBV20-1 and TRBJ2-1; no firm D call. Germline values: CDR1 DFQATT, CDR2 SNEGSKA (reference sequence). CDR3 length: 15 amino acids. The V end lost 3 bases, the J end lost 9 bases, and 21 bases lay between the germline ends. The CDR3 spells CSASLGVRPFGEQFF. CDR3 sequence (DNA): TGCAGTGCTAGTTTAGGAGTGAGGCCGTTCGGTGAGCAGTTCTTC.

This clonotype was counted between two and nine times. The chain joins TRBV6-2 or TRBV6-3 to TRBJ2-3; no definite D call. Germline lookup yields CDR1 MNHEY and CDR2 SVGEGT. V dropped 0 bases and J dropped 4 bases, with 8 bases sitting between them. This CDR3 is built from 14 residues. CDR3 bases: TGTGCCAGCAGTTACTCCAATGTGGCAGATACGCAGTATTTT. It specifies CASSYSNVADTQYF.